What follows is one T cell receptor beta chain and its context. Trimming took 3 bases from V and 8 from J, leaving 11 bases between them. This CDR3 contains 13 residues. CDR1 is SGHDT and CDR2 is YYEEEE in the germline V gene. The data are from a study of PD-L1 blockade in urothelial cancer. Study overall: Of about 29 patients, about two dozen were males with bladder-origin urothelial cancer. The study recovered a median of approximately 150,000 T cells per blood sample.

Method: immunoSEQ multiplex PCR; TCRdb's copy keeps in-frame clones and lacks some. Counted here are about 38,000 clones, over 75% occurring once; the ten biggest clones make up roughly 8%. The V call is TRBV5-6, the J call TRBJ1-4; D call uncertain. The origin of this receptor is a man in his 70s with urothelial cancer. The source material was PBMCs, sampled around atezolizumab (anti-PD-L1) treatment. Here the CDR3 reads CASSSELGEKLFF. The CDR3 nucleotides are TGTGCCAGCAGCTCGGAGCTCGGCGAAAAACTGTTTTTT.